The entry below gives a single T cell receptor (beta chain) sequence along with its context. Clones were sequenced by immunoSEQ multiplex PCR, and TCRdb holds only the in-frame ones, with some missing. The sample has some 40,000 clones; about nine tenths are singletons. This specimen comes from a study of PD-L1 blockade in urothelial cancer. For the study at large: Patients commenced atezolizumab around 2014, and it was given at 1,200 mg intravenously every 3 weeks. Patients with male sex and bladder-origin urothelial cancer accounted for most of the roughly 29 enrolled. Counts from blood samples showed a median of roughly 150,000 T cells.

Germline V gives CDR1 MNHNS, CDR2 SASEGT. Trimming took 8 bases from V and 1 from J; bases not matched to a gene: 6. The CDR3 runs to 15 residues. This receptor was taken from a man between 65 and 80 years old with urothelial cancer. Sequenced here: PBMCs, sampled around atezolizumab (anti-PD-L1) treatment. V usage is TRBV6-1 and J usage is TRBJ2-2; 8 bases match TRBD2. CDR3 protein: CASATSGGNTGELFF. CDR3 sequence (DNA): TGTGCCAGCGCAACTAGCGGAGGGAACACCGGGGAGCTGTTTTTT.